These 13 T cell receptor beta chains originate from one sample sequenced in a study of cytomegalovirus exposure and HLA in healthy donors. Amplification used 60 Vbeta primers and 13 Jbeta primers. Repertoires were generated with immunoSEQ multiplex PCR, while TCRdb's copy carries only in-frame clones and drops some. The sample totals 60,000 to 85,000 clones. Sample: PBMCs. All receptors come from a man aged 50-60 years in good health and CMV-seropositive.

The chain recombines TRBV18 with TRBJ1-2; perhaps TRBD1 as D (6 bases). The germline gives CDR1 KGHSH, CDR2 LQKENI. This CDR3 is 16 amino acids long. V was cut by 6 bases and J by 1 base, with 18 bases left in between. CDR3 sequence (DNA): TGTGCCAGCTCCCAAGGGACAAGGAACTTTAACTATGGCTACACCTTC. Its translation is CASSQGTRNFNYGYTF.

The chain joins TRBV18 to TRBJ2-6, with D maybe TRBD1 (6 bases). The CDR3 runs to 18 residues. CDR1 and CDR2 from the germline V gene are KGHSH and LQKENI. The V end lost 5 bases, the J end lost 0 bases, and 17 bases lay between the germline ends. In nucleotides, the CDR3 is TGTGCCAGCTCATCAACCAGGGGTGGGGCCTCTGGGGCCAACGTCCTGACTTTC. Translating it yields CASSSTRGGASGANVLTF.

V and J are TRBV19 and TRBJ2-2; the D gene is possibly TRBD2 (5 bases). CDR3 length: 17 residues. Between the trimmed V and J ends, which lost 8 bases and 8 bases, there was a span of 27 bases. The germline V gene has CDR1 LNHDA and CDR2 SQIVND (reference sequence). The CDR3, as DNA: TGTGCCAGTCAAAGGTATAGGCGGGCCACCGCAGCGGGGGAGCTGTTTTTT. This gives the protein CASQRYRRATAAGELFF.

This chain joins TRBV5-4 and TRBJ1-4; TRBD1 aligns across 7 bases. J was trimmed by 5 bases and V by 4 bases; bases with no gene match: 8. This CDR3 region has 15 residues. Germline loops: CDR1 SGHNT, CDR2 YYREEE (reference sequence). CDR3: CASSARTGSNEKLFF. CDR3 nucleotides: TGTGCCAGCAGCGCCCGGACAGGTTCGAATGAAAAACTGTTTTTT.

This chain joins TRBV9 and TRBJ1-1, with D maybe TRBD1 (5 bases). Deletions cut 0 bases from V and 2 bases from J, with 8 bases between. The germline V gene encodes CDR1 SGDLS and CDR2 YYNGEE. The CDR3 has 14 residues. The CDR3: CASSVGTFNTEAFF. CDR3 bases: TGTGCCAGCAGCGTAGGGACATTTAACACTGAAGCTTTCTTT.

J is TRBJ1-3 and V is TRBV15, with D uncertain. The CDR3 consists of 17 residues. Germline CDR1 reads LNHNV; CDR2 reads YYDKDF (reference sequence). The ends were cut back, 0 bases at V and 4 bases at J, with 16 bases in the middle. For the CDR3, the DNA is TGTGCCACCAGCAGAGATGGAAGCGTTGGGTTCGGAAACACCATATATTTT. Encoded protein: CATSRDGSVGFGNTIYF.

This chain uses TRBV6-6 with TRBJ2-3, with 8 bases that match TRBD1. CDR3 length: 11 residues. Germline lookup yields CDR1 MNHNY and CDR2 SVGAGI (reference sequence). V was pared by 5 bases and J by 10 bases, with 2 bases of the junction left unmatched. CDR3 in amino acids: CASSRQGSQYF. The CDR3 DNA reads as TGTGCCAGCAGTAGACAGGGGTCGCAGTATTTT.

The CDR3 sequence is CASSSGLAGGRDTQYF. Here the CDR3 DNA reads TGTGCCAGCAGCTCAGGACTAGCGGGGGGGAGAGATACGCAGTATTTT. The chain joins TRBV7-3 to TRBJ2-3; 15 bases line up with TRBD2. Germline CDR1 SGHTA, CDR2 FQGTGA. The CDR3 runs 16 residues. J gave up 5 bases and V 4 bases, and 4 bases lay outside the gene matches.

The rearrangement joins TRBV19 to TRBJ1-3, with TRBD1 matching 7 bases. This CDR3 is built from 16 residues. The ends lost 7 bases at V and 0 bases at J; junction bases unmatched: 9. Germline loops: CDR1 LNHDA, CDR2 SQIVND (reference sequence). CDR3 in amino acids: CASTNFWDSSGNTIYF. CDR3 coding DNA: TGTGCCAGTACCAACTTCTGGGACAGCTCTGGAAACACCATATATTTT.

CDR3 sequence reads: CASRQRTEAFF. CDR3 sequence (DNA): TGCGCCAGCAGGCAGAGGACTGAAGCTTTCTTT. The chain carries TRBV4-1 and TRBJ1-1; no clear D. Germline lookup yields CDR1 MGHRA and CDR2 YSYEKL. The V end lost 6 bases, the J end lost 5 bases, and 7 bases lay between the germline ends. CDR3 length: 11 residues.

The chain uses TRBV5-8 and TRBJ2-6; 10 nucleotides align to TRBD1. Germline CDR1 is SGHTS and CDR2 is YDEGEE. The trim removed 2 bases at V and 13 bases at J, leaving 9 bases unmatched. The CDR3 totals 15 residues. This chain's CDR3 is CASSFAWDRGSVLTF. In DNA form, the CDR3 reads TGTGCCAGCAGCTTTGCATGGGACAGGGGCTCTGTCCTGACTTTC.

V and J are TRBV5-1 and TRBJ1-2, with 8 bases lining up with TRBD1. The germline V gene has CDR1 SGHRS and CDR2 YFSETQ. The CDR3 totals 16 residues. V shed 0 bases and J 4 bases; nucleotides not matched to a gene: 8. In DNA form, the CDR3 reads TGCGCCAGCAGCTTGGAGGCCAGGGGGCAGATCTATGGCTACACCTTC. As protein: CASSLEARGQIYGYTF. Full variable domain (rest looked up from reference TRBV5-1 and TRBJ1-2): KAGVTQTPRYLIKTRGQQVTLSCSPISGHRSVSWYQQTPGQGLQFLFEYFSETQRNKGNFPGRFSGRQFSNSRSEMNVSTLELGDSALYLCASSLEARGQIYGYTFGSGTRLTVV.

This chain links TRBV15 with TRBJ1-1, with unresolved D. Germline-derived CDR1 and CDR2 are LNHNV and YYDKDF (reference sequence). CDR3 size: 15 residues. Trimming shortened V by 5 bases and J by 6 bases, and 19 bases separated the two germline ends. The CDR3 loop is CATSQTHSGSAEAFF. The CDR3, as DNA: TGTGCCACCAGCCAGACCCATAGCGGATCCGCTGAAGCTTTCTTT.